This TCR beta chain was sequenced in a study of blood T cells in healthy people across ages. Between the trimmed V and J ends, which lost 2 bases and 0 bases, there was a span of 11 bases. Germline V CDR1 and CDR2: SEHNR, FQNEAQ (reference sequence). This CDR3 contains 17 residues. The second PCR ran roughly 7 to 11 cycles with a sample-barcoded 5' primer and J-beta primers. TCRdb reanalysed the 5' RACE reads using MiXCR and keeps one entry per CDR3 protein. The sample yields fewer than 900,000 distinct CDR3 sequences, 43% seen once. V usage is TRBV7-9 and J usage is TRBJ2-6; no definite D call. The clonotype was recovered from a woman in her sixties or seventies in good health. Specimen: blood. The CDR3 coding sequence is TGTGCCAGCAGCTTAAATCCGGGCGGCTCTGGGGCCAACGTCCTGACTTTC. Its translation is CASSLNPGGSGANVLTF.